The sequence of this T cell receptor beta chain was determined in a study of naive and memory T cell subsets. An equimolar mix of two oligonucleotides served as the beta constant-region primer for TRBC1 and TRBC2. Nested alpha and beta constant-region primers with the SP2 primer drove four PCR rounds on ligated cDNA. TCRdb re-analysed the UMI-ligation and nested PCR reads in MiXCR, keeping a single row per CDR3 protein. Found here are approximately 80,000 distinct CDR3 sequences, about 9.9% of them singletons; the top ten hold less than 1.5%. This clonotype was seen a handful of times. Sequenced material: naive CD8+ T cells from blood. The source of this sequence is a human donor in good health.

DNA for the CDR3: TGTGCCAGCAGCTTGACCCCTCCTAGCGGGATTCACAATGAGCAGTTCTTC. Translating it yields CASSLTPPSGIHNEQFF. The V call is TRBV5-8, the J call TRBJ2-1; TRBD2 matches at 9 bases. Germline V CDR1 and CDR2: SGHTS, YDEGEE. The trim removed 1 base at V and 5 bases at J, leaving 10 bases unmatched. This CDR3 has 17 residues.